Below are 25 T cell receptor beta chains sequenced from a single sample in a study of cytomegalovirus exposure and HLA in healthy donors. PCR primers comprised 60 Vbeta and 13 Jbeta primers. Sequencing was performed with immunoSEQ multiplex PCR; in TCRdb, only in-frame clones are kept and a portion is missing. The sample consists of approximately 130,000 clones, 85% of them appearing once. The specimen sequenced was PBMCs. These receptor sequences come from a woman in her twenties or thirties in good health and CMV-seropositive.

V usage is TRBV5-1 and J usage is TRBJ2-7; TRBD1 matches at 10 bases. CDR1 SGHRS and CDR2 YFSETQ come from the germline V gene. Trimming took 3 bases from V and 4 from J; bases not matched to a gene: 1. This CDR3 spans 13 amino acids. The CDR3, as DNA: TGCGCCAGCAGCTCGGGACAGGGGTACGAGCAGTACTTC. It translates to CASSSGQGYEQYF. The entire variable domain, with the rest obtained from reference TRBV5-1 and TRBJ2-7, is as follows: KAGVTQTPRYLIKTRGQQVTLSCSPISGHRSVSWYQQTPGQGLQFLFEYFSETQRNKGNFPGRFSGRQFSNSRSEMNVSTLELGDSALYLCASSSGQGYEQYFGPGTRLTVT.

V is TRBV7-2 and J is TRBJ1-1; D uncertain. This CDR3 has 13 amino acids. The V gene's germline CDR1 is SGHTA and CDR2 FQGNSA. With 1 base removed from V and 2 bases from J, the gap between germline ends came to 5 bases. This CDR3 reads CASSLGANTEAFF. The CDR3 bases are TGTGCCAGCAGCTTAGGGGCCAACACTGAAGCTTTCTTT.

This clone was detected only a few times. This chain uses TRBV27 with TRBJ1-5; D might be TRBD1 (5 bases). The CDR3 is made up of 13 amino acids. Trimming shortened V by 5 bases and J by 7 bases, and 12 bases separated the two germline ends. Per germline, CDR1 MNHEY and CDR2 SMNVEV (reference sequence). CDR3 sequence reads: CASSVYRGQPQHF. The CDR3 coding sequence is TGTGCCAGCAGTGTCTATCGGGGGCAGCCCCAGCATTTT.

The V gene is TRBV5-1, the J gene TRBJ2-5; D is unresolved. V was pared by 0 bases and J by 5 bases, with 20 bases between. The germline V gene encodes CDR1 SGHRS and CDR2 YFSETQ. This CDR3 has 17 amino acids. The CDR3 DNA reads as TGCGCCAGCAGCTTGGCCGCCCAGCCTCCAGGCGTGGAGACCCAGTACTTC. Translated, it gives CASSLAAQPPGVETQYF.

The chain joins TRBV9 to TRBJ2-3; D ambiguous. Germline V gene data show CDR1 as SGDLS and CDR2 as YYNGEE. This CDR3 spans 14 amino acids. Trimming removed 1 base from V and 4 bases from J, with 10 bases in between. CDR3 nucleotides: TGTGCCAGCAGCGTATCCAGCGACCCAGATACGCAGTATTTT. Translating gives CASSVSSDPDTQYF.

The chain links TRBV29-1 to TRBJ2-7; 8 positions match TRBD1. Germline CDR1 and CDR2: SQVTM and ANQGSEA. This CDR3 is 15 amino acids long. V was clipped by 7 bases and J by 2 bases; unmatched bases: 13. The CDR3 DNA follows: TGCAGCGCTTTAAGGGGGACAGGCTGGCCCTACGAGCAGTACTTC. Translated: CSALRGTGWPYEQYF.

The chain couples TRBV2 to TRBJ2-1; maybe TRBD2 (5 bases). The ends were cut back, 4 bases at V and 9 bases at J, with 13 bases in the middle. The CDR3 spans 13 residues. In germline, CDR1 is SNHLY, CDR2 FYNNEI. The CDR3 region is CASSVLGVGEQFF. The CDR3 DNA follows: TGTGCCAGCAGTGTTCTGGGAGTAGGTGAGCAGTTCTTC.

The genes are TRBV2 and TRBJ2-1, with TRBD2 matching 13 bases. The CDR3 runs to 19 residues. V shed 1 base and J 8 bases; nucleotides not matched to a gene: 14. Germline CDR1 SNHLY, CDR2 FYNNEI. The CDR3 DNA is TGTGCCAGCAGTGAAGGACTAGCGGGAGGTTCCCTGCTTGGCGATGAGCAGTTCTTC. As protein: CASSEGLAGGSLLGDEQFF. Supplemented by reference TRBV2 and TRBJ2-1, the full variable domain reads EPEVTQTPSHQVTQMGQEVILRCVPISNHLYFYWYRQILGQKVEFLVSFYNNEISEKSEIFDDQFSVERPDGSNFTLKIRSTKLEDSAMYFCASSEGLAGGSLLGDEQFFGPGTRLTVL.

CDR3 loop: CASSDPGLASDTQYF. CDR3 nucleotide sequence: TGTGCCAGCAGTGACCCGGGACTAGCCTCAGATACGCAGTATTTT. The V gene is TRBV6-4, the J gene TRBJ2-3; 9 bases fit TRBD2. Germline V gene data show CDR1 as MRHNA and CDR2 as SNTAGT. The CDR3 sequence is 15 residues long. After removal of 2 bases from V and 4 bases from J, the junction contained 4 bases not matched to a gene.

The CDR3 nucleotides are TGTGCCAGCATGTATGGGGGGGATCAGCCCCAGCATTTT. As protein: CASMYGGDQPQHF. This chain uses TRBV2 with TRBJ1-5; a weak D match, TRBD1 (5 bases). Germline values: CDR1 SNHLY, CDR2 FYNNEI. This CDR3 has 13 residues. V was shortened by 7 bases and J by 5 bases, with 12 bases between the two germline ends.

V is TRBV28 and J is TRBJ1-4; the D gene is possibly TRBD1 (6 bases). Germline CDR1 is MDHEN and CDR2 is SYDVKM. This CDR3 is built from 15 residues. With 2 bases removed from V and 7 bases from J, the gap between germline ends came to 14 bases. The CDR3 is CASSLRNRESEKLFF. The CDR3, as DNA: TGTGCCAGCAGTTTAAGGAACAGGGAGTCTGAAAAACTGTTTTTT.

This chain connects TRBV5-4 to TRBJ2-1; 12 positions agree with TRBD2. The CDR3 spans 17 residues. The V segment lost 4 bases and the J segment 0 bases; nucleotides outside the gene matches: 5. Germline V lookup: CDR1 SGHNT, CDR2 YYREEE (reference sequence). The CDR3 protein is CASSRTSGGRSYNEQFF. DNA of the CDR3: TGTGCCAGCAGCCGAACTAGCGGGGGGCGCTCCTACAATGAGCAGTTCTTC.

This clone was counted a few times. V is TRBV9 and J is TRBJ1-5, with a weak D call TRBD1 (6 bases). Between the trimmed V and J ends, which lost 4 bases and 1 base, there was a span of 9 bases. The CDR3 length is 14 residues. Germline assignment: CDR1 SGDLS and CDR2 YYNGEE. The CDR3: CASSPQGSNQPQHF. In DNA, the CDR3 is TGTGCCAGCAGCCCGCAGGGGAGCAATCAGCCCCAGCATTTT.

Only a few counts were recorded for this clone. The gene calls are TRBV5-1 and TRBJ2-5; D not certain. Germline CDR1 and CDR2: SGHRS and YFSETQ. Deletions cut 4 bases from V and 2 bases from J, with 9 bases between. The CDR3 contains 13 residues. The CDR3 nucleotides are TGCGCCAGCAGCCCGCCGAGGCAAGAGACCCAGTACTTC. This sequence encodes CASSPPRQETQYF.

This clone was counted once. The V call is TRBV5-1, the J call TRBJ2-4, with D possibly being TRBD1 (6 bases). The V end lost 4 bases, the J end lost 1 base, and 9 bases lay between the germline ends. Per the germline V gene, CDR1 is SGHRS and CDR2 is YFSETQ. The CDR3 runs to 14 residues. The CDR3 DNA follows: TGCGCCAGCAGCCCACAGGGTGCCAAAAACATTCAGTACTTC. Its translation: CASSPQGAKNIQYF. The whole variable domain, filled in from reference TRBV5-1 and TRBJ2-4, reads KAGVTQTPRYLIKTRGQQVTLSCSPISGHRSVSWYQQTPGQGLQFLFEYFSETQRNKGNFPGRFSGRQFSNSRSEMNVSTLELGDSALYLCASSPQGAKNIQYFGAGTRLSVL.

The rearrangement joins TRBV28 to TRBJ1-5, with a tentative D call TRBD1 (6 bases). This CDR3 spans 13 amino acids. V lost 6 bases and J 3 bases, leaving 9 bases between the germline ends. The germline gives CDR1 MDHEN, CDR2 SYDVKM. CDR3 in amino acids: CASRGTPNQPQHF. In nucleotides, the CDR3 is TGTGCCAGCAGGGGGACACCCAATCAGCCCCAGCATTTT.

The chain couples TRBV5-1 to TRBJ2-5, with 7 bases that match TRBD2. V shed 4 bases, J shed 2 bases, and the junction held 8 bases outside the gene matches. CDR1 and CDR2 from the germline V gene are SGHRS and YFSETQ. The CDR3 spans 15 residues. CDR3 sequence: CASSGGGSVQETQYF. CDR3 DNA: TGCGCCAGCAGCGGGGGGGGTTCGGTGCAAGAGACCCAGTACTTC.

This chain links TRBV28 with TRBJ2-5; 10 bases fit TRBD1. Gene TRBJ2-7 matches the end of the DNA better, so the J call may be wrong. Germline-derived CDR1 and CDR2 are MDHEN and SYDVKM. The CDR3 sequence is 17 residues long. The CDR3 DNA is TGTGCCAGCAGTTTTTCGTACCGGACAGGGGGATCCTACGAGCAGTACTTC. The encoded protein is CASSFSYRTGGSYEQYF.

This rearrangement joins TRBV27 to TRBJ1-6; the D is unclear. The CDR3 contains 13 residues. Trimming removed 5 bases at V and 7 bases at J, with 9 bases between. CDR1 and CDR2 (germline): MNHEY, SMNVEV (reference sequence). CDR3 residues: CASSPGSNSPLHF. CDR3 nucleotide sequence: TGTGCCAGCAGTCCCGGGAGCAATTCACCCCTCCACTTT.

This clone was observed once. The V call is TRBV9, the J call TRBJ2-7; tentatively, D is TRBD2 (5 bases). This CDR3 has 13 amino acids. Per germline, CDR1 SGDLS and CDR2 YYNGEE. The V gene lost 0 bases and the J gene lost 6 bases, with 10 bases spanning the gap. The CDR3 DNA reads TGTGCCAGCAGCGTAGTGGGAGAGGGCGAGCAGTACTTC. It translates to CASSVVGEGEQYF. The full variable domain, completed using reference TRBV9 and TRBJ2-7, is DSGVTQTPKHLITATGQRVTLRCSPRSGDLSVYWYQQSLDQGLQFLIQYYNGEERAKGNILERFSAQQFPDLHSELNLSSLELGDSALYFCASSVVGEGEQYFGPGTRLTVT.

This chain uses TRBV4-1 with TRBJ2-7, with TRBD2 as a possible D gene (5 bases). The CDR3 loop spans 14 amino acids. The germline V gene has CDR1 MGHRA and CDR2 YSYEKL. V lost 3 bases to trimming and J lost 2 bases, with 11 bases between them. CDR3 sequence reads: CASSQGLATYEQYF. The CDR3 region has the DNA TGCGCCAGCAGCCAGGGGTTAGCGACCTACGAGCAGTACTTC.

This rearrangement joins TRBV4-2 to TRBJ2-1; D possibly corresponds to TRBD1 (5 bases). The CDR3 consists of 15 residues. Trimming took 5 bases from V and 2 from J, leaving 13 bases between them. CDR1 LGHNA and CDR2 YNFKEQ come from the germline V gene. CDR3 in DNA: TGTGCCAGCAGCTCATTCTCAGGGACCTACAATGAGCAGTTCTTC. This gives the protein CASSSFSGTYNEQFF.

The V and J genes are TRBV7-3 and TRBJ1-1; D uncertain. The germline V gene has CDR1 SGHTA and CDR2 FQGTGA. This CDR3 is built from 15 residues. With 3 bases removed from V and 2 bases from J, the gap between germline ends came to 13 bases. Here the CDR3 reads CASSLVRSTNTEAFF. CDR3 DNA: TGTGCCAGCAGCTTGGTTCGGTCAACTAACACTGAAGCTTTCTTT.

V gene TRBV2 combines with J gene TRBJ2-1; tentatively, D is TRBD1 (5 bases). In germline, CDR1 is SNHLY, CDR2 FYNNEI. The CDR3 length is 14 residues. The V end lost 2 bases, the J end lost 3 bases, and 8 bases lay between the germline ends. The CDR3, as DNA: TGTGCCAGCAGTGAACGAACAGGCTACAATGAGCAGTTCTTC. Amino acids: CASSERTGYNEQFF.

The V gene is TRBV29-1, the J gene TRBJ1-4, with 11 positions matching TRBD1. Germline lookup yields CDR1 SQVTM and CDR2 ANQGSEA. CDR3 length equals 13 residues. V was clipped by 4 bases and J by 7 bases; unmatched bases: 2. This chain's CDR3 is CSVGGQGGEKLFF. As DNA, the CDR3 is TGCAGCGTTGGGGGACAGGGGGGTGAAAAACTGTTTTTT. The variable domain in full, completed from reference TRBV29-1 and TRBJ1-4, reads SAVISQKPSRDICQRGTSLTIQCQVDSQVTMMFWYRQQPGQSLTLIATANQGSEATYESGFVIDKFPISRPNLTFSTLTVSNMSPEDSSIYLCSVGGQGGEKLFFGSGTQLSVL.